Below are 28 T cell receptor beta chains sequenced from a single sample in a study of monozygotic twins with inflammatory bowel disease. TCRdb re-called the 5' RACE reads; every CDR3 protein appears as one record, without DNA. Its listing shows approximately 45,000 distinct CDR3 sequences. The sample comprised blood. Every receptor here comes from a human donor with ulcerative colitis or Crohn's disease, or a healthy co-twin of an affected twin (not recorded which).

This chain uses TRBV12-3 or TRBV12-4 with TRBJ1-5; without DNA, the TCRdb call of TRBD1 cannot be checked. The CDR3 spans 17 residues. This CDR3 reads CASSPSANRGLSQPQHF.

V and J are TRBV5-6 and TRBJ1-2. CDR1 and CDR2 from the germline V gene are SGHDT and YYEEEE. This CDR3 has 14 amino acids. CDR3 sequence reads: CASSLLSGNYGYTF.

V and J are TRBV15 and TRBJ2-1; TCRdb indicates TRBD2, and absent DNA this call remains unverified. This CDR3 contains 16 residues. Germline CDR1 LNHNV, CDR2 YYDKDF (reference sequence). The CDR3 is CATSRQLAGTVNEQFF.

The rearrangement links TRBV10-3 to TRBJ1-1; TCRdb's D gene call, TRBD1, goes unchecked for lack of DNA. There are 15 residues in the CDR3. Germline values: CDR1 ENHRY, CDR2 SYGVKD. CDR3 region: CAISEFRGAETEAFF.

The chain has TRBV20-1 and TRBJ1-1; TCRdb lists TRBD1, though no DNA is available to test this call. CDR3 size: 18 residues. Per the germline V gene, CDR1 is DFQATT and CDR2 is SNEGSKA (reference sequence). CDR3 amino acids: CSAKDQDRGRGLATEAFF.

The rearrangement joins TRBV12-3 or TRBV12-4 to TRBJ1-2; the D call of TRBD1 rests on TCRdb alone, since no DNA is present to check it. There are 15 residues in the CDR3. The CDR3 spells CASSPRTEGADGYTF.

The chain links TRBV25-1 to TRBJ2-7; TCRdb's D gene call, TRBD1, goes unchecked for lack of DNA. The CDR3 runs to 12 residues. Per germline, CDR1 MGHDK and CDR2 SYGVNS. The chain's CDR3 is CASRSGGYEQYF.

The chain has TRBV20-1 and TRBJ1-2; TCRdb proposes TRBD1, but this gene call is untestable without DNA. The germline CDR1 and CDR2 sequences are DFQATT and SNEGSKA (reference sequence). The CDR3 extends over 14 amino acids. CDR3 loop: CSASQDNTNYGYTF.

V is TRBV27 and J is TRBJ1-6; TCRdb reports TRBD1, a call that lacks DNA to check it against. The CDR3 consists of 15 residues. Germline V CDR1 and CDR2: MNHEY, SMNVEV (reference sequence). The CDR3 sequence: CASKKGTGIISPLHF.

This CDR3 is CASSPRVTGGISSGANVLTF. The rearrangement links TRBV4-2 to TRBJ2-6; the TCRdb call, TRBD1, lacks DNA for checking. The germline gives CDR1 LGHNA, CDR2 YNFKEQ. The CDR3 loop spans 20 amino acids.

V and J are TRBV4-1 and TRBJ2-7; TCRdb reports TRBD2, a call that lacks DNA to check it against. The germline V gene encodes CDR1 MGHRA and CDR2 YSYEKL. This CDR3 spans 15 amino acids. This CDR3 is CASSPGLAGAREQYF.

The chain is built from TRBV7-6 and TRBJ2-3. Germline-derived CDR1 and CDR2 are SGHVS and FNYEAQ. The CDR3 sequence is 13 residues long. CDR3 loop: CASSLGRTDTQYF. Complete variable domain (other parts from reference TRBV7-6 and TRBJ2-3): GAGVSQSPRYKVTKRGQDVALRCDPISGHVSLYWYRQALGQGPEFLTYFNYEAQQDKSGLPNDRFSAERPEGSISTLTIQRTEQRDSAMYRCASSLGRTDTQYFGPGTRLTVL.

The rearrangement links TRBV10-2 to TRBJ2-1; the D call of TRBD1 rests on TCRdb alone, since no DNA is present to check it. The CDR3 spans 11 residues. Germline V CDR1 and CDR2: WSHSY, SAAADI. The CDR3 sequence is CASSAAGAKVF.

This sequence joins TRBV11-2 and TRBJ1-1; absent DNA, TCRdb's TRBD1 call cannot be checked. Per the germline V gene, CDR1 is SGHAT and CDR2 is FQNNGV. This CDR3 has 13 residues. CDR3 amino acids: CASSLSPNTEAFF. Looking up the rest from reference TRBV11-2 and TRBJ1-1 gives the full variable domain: EAGVAQSPRYKIIEKRQSVAFWCNPISGHATLYWYQQILGQGPKLLIQFQNNGVVDDSQLPKDRFSAERLKGVDSTLKIQPAKLEDSAVYLCASSLSPNTEAFFGQGTRLTVV.

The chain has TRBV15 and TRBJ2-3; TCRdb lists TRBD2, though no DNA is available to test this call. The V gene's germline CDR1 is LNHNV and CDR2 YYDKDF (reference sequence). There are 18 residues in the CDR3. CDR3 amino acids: CATSRDYSSGTKLNTQYF.

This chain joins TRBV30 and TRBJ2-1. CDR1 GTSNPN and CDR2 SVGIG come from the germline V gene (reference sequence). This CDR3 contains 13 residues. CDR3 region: CAWSVTNRNEQFF.

The CDR3 loop is CASSPSGSTDTQYF. The V call is TRBV2, the J call TRBJ2-3; TCRdb picks TRBD2, but there is no DNA to check that call. The CDR3 length is 14 residues. Germline V gives CDR1 SNHLY, CDR2 FYNNEI.

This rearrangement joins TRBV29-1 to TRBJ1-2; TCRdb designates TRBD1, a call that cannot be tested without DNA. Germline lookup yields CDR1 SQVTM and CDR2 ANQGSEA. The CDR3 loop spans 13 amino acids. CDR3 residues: CSAHGAANYGYTF.

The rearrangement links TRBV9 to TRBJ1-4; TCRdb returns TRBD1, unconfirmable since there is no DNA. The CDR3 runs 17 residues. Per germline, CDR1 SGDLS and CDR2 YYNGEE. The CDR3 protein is CASSVRGSGQGDEKLFF.

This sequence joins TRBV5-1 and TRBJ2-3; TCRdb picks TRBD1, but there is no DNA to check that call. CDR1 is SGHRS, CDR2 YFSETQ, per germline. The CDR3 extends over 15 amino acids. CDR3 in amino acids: CASSYIPSSVDTQYF.

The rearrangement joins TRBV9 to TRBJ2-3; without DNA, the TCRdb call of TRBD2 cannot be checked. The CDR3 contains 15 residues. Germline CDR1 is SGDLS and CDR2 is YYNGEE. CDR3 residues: CASSVTSGGAVTQYF.

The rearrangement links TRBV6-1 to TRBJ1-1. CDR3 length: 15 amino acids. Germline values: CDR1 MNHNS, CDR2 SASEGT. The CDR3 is CASSAQSQPPTEAFF.

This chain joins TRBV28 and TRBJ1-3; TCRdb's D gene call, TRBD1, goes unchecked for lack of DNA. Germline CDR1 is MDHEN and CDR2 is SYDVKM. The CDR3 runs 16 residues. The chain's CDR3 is CASSLSQQGWGNTIYF.

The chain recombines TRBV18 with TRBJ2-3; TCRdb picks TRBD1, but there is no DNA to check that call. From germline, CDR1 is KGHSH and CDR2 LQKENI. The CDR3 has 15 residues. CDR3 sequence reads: CASSPDRGATDTQYF.

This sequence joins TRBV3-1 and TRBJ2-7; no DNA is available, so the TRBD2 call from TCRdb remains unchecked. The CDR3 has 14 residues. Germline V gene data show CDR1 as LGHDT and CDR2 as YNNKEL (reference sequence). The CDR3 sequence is CASSLSGSGYEQYF.

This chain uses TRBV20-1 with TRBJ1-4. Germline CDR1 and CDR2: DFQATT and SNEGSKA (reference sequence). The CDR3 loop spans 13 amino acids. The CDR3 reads CSVPTETNEKLFF.

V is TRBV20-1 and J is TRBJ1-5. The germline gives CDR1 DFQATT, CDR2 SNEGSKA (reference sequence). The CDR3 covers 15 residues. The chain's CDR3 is CSAQTGGPGNQPQHF.

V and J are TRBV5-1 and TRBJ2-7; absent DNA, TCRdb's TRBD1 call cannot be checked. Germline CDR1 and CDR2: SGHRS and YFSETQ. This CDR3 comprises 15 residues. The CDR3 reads CASSWRQGGAYEQYF.